Below, 2 T cell receptor beta chains from the same sample are listed, as sequenced in a study of blood T cell repertoires in COVID-19. Measured with immunoSEQ multiplex PCR; TCRdb has only the in-frame clones, and not every one. The data hold around 100,000 clones, with roughly 88% observed a single time. Sequenced sample: peripheral blood. These receptors all come from a human donor in a cohort sampled during active COVID-19.

Concerning this clone: One junction end disagrees with the germline gene, perhaps due to a read error. This chain uses TRBV4-2 with TRBJ1-6; no firm D call. The CDR3 runs 14 residues. Germline lookup yields CDR1 LGHNA and CDR2 YNFKEQ. CDR3 DNA: TGTGCCAGCAGCCAAGAGTCCTTTAATTCACCCCTCCACTTT. It yields the protein CASSQESFNSPLHF.

The chain is built from TRBV7-9 and TRBJ1-2; 10 nucleotides agree with TRBD1. Germline values: CDR1 SEHNR, CDR2 FQNEAQ (reference sequence). The length of the CDR3 is 16 residues. V shed 5 bases, J shed 3 bases, and the junction held 9 bases outside the gene matches. The CDR3 region is CASSPQGTGVDYGYTF. The DNA of the CDR3 is TGTGCCAGCAGCCCACAGGGGACAGGGGTGGACTATGGCTACACCTTC.